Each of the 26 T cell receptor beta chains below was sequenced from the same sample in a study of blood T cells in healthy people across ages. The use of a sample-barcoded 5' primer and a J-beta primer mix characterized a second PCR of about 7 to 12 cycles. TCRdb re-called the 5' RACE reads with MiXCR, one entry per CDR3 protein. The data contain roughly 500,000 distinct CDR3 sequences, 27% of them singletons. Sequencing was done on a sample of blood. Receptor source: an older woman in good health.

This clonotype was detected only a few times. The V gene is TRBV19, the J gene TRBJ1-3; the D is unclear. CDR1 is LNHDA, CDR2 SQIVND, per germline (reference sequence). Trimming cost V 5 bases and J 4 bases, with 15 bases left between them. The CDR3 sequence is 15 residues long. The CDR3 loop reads CASSRDATKGNTIYF. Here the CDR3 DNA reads TGTGCCAGTAGTCGAGACGCGACTAAAGGAAACACCATATATTTT.

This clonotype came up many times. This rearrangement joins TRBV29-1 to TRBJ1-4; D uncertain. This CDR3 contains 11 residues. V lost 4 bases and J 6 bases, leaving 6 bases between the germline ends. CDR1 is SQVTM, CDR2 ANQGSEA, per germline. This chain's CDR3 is CSVGRDEKLFF. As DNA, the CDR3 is TGCAGCGTTGGACGGGATGAAAAACTGTTTTTT.

The CDR3: CSVPLEPNEQFF. The CDR3 nucleotides read TGCAGCGTTCCACTGGAACCGAATGAGCAGTTCTTC. The chain carries TRBV29-1 and TRBJ2-5; unclear D gene. The J call may be in error: the DNA end matches TRBJ2-1 better. This CDR3 spans 12 amino acids. Germline V gene data show CDR1 as SQVTM and CDR2 as ANQGSEA.

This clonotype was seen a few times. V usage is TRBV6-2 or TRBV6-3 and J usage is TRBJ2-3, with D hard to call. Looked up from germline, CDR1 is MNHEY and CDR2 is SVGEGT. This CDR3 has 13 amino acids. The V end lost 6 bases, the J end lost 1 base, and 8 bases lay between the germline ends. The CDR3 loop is CASRPVGTDTQYF. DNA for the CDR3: TGTGCCAGCAGGCCCGTTGGCACAGATACGCAGTATTTT.

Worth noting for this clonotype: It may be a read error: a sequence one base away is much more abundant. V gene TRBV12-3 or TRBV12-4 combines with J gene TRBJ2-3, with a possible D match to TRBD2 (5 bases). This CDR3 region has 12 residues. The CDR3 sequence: CASRLGGDTQYF. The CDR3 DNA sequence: TGTGCCAGCAGATTAGGAGGAGATACGCAGTATTTT.

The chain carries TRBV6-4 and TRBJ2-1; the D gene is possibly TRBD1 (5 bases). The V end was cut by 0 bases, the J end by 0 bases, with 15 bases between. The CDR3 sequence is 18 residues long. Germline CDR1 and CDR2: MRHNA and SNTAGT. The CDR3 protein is CASSDSGQGLFSYNEQFF. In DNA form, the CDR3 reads TGTGCCAGCAGTGACTCGGGGCAGGGCCTTTTCTCCTACAATGAGCAGTTCTTC.

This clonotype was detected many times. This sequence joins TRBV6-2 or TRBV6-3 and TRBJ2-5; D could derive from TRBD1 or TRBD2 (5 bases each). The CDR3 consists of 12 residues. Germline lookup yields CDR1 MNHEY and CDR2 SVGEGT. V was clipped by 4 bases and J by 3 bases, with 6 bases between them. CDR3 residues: CASSWDEETQYF. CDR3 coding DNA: TGTGCCAGCAGTTGGGACGAAGAGACCCAGTACTTC.

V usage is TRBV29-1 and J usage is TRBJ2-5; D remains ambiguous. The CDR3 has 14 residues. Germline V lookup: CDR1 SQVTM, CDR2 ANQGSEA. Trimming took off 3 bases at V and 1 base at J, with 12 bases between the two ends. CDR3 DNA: TGCAGCGTTGATCCCAGGAGCCCCCAAGAGACCCAGTACTTC. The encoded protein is CSVDPRSPQETQYF.

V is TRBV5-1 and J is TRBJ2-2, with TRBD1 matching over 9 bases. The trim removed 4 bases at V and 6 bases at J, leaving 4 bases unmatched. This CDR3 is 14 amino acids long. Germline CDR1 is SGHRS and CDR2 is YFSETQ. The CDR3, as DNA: TGCGCCAGCAGCCCGGGACAGGGTTCCGGGGAGCTGTTTTTT. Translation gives CASSPGQGSGELFF.

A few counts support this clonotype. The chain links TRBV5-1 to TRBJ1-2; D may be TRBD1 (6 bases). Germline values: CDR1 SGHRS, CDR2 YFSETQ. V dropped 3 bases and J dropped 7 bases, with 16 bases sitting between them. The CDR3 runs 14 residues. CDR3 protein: CASSSENHRAGYTF. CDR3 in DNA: TGCGCCAGCAGCTCGGAGAATCACAGGGCTGGCTACACCTTC.

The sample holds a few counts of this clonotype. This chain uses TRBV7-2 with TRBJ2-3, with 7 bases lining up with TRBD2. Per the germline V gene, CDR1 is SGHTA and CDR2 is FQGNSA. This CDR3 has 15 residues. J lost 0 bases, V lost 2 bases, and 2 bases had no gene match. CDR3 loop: CASSLSGRSTDTQYF. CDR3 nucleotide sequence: TGTGCCAGCAGCTTATCCGGGAGGAGCACAGATACGCAGTATTTT.

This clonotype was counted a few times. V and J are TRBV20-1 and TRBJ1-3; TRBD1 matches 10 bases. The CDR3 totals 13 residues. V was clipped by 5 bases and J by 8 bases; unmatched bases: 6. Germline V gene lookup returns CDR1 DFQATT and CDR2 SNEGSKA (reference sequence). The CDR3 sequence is CSAPRDRGHTIYF. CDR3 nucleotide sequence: TGCAGTGCTCCCCGGGACAGGGGACACACCATATATTTT.

The CDR3, as DNA: TGTGCCAGCAGCCCCCAGACCGGCGATAAAGCTTTCTTT. It translates to CASSPQTGDKAFF. The rearrangement joins TRBV9 to TRBJ1-1; D is undetermined. The CDR3 runs to 13 residues. Germline V gene data show CDR1 as SGDLS and CDR2 as YYNGEE. V lost 4 bases, J lost 9 bases, and 16 bases lay in between.

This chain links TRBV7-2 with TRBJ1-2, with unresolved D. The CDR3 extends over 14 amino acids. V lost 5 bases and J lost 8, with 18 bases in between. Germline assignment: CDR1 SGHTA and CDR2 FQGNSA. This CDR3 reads CASSPAHGREGYTF. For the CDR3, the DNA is TGTGCCAGCAGCCCCGCCCATGGGAGGGAGGGCTACACCTTC.

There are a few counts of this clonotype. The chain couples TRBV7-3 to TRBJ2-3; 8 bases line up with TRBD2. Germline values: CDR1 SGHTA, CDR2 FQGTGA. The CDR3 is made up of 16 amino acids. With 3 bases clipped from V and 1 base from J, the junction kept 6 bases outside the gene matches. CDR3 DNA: TGTGCCAGCAGCTTGGAACTAGCGGAAGGCACAGATACGCAGTATTTT. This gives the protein CASSLELAEGTDTQYF. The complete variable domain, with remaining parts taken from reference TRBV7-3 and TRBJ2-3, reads GAGVSQTPSNKVTEKGKYVELRCDPISGHTALYWYRQSLGQGPEFLIYFQGTGAADDSGLPNDRFFAVRPEGSVSTLKIQRTERGDSAVYLCASSLELAEGTDTQYFGPGTRLTVL.

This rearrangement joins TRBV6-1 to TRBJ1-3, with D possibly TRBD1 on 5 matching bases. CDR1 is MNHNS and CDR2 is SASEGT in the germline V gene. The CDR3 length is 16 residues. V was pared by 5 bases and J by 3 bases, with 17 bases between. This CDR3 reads CASSRDPGLIGNTIYF. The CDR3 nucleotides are TGTGCCAGCAGTCGGGACCCAGGGTTGATTGGAAACACCATATATTTT.

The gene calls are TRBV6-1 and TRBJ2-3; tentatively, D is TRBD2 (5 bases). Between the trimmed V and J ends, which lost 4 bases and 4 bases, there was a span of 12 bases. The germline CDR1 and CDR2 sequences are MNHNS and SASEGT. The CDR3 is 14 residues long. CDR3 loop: CASSGGPRADTQYF. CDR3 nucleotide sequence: TGTGCCAGCAGTGGCGGCCCGCGGGCAGATACGCAGTATTTT.

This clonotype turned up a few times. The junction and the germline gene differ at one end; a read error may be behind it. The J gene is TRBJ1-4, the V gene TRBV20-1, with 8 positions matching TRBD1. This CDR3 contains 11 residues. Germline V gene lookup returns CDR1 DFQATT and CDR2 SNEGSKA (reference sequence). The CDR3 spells CSARGIRGRVF. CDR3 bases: TGCAGTGCTAGAGGTATCAGGGGGCGCGTTTTT.

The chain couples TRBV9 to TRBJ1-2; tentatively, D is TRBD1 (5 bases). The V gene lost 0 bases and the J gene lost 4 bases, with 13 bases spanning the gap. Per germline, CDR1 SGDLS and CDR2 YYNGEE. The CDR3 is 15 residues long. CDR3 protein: CASSVDGRGGYGYTF. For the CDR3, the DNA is TGTGCCAGCAGCGTAGATGGGCGCGGGGGCTATGGCTACACCTTC.

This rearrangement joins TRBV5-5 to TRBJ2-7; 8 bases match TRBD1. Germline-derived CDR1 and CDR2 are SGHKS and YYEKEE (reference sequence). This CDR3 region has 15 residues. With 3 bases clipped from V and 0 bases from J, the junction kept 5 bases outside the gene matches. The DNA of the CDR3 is TGTGCCAGCAGCTGGGGACAGGATTTCTCCTACGAGCAGTACTTC. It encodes CASSWGQDFSYEQYF. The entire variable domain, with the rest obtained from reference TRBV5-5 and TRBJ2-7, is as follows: DAGVTQSPTHLIKTRGQQVTLRCSPISGHKSVSWYQQVLGQGPQFIFQYYEKEERGRGNFPDRFSARQFPNYSSELNVNALLLGDSALYLCASSWGQDFSYEQYFGPGTRLTVT.

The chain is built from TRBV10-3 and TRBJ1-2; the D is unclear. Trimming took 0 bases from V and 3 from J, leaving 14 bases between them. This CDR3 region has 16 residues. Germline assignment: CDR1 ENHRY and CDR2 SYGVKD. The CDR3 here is CAISESAGSDDYGYTF. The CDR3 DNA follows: TGTGCCATCAGTGAGTCCGCCGGGTCGGATGACTATGGCTACACCTTC.

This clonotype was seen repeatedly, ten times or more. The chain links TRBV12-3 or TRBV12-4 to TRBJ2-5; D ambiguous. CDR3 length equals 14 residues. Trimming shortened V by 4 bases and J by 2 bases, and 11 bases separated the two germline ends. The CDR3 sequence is CASSSPNLQETQYF. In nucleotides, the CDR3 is TGTGCCAGCAGTTCTCCGAACCTACAAGAGACCCAGTACTTC.

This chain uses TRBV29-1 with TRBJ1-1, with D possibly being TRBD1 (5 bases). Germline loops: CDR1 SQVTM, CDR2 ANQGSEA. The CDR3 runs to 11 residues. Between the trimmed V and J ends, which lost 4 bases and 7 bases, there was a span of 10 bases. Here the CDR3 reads CSVGRQNEAFF. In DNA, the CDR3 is TGCAGCGTTGGGAGACAGAATGAAGCTTTCTTT.

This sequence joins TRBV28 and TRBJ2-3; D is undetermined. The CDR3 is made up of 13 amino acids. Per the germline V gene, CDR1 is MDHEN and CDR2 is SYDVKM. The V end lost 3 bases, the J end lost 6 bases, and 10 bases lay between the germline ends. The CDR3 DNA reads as TGTGCCAGCAGTTTGCCCTATTTGGATACGCAGTATTTT. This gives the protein CASSLPYLDTQYF.

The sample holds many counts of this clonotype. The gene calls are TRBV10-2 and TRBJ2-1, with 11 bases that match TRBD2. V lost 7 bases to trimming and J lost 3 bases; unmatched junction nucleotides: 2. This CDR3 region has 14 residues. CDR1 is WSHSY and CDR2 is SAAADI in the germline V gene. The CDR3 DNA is TGCGCCAGCACTAGCGGGGGGTTCTACAATGAGCAGTTCTTC. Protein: CASTSGGFYNEQFF.

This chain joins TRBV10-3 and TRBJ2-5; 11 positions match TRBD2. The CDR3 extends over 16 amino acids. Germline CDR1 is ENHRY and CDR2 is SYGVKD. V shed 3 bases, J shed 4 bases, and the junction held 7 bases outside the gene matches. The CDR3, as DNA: TGTGCCATCAGTGATAGTACTAGCGGGGGCCGAGAGACCCAGTACTTC. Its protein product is CAISDSTSGGRETQYF.